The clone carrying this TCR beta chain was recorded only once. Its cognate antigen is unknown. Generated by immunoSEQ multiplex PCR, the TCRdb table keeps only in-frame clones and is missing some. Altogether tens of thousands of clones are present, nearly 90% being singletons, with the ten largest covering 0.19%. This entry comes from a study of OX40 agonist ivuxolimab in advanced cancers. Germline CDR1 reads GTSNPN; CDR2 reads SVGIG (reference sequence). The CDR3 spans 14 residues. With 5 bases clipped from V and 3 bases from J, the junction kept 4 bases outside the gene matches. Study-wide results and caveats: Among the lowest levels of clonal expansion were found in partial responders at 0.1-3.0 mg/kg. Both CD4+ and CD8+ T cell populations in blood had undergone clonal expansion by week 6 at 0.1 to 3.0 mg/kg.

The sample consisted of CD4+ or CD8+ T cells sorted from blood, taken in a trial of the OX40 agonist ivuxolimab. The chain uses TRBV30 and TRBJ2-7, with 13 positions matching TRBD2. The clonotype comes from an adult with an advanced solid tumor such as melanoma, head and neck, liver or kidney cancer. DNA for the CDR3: TGTGCCTGGCGGACTAGCGGGAGTAGCTACGAGCAGTACTTC. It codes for CAWRTSGSSYEQYF.